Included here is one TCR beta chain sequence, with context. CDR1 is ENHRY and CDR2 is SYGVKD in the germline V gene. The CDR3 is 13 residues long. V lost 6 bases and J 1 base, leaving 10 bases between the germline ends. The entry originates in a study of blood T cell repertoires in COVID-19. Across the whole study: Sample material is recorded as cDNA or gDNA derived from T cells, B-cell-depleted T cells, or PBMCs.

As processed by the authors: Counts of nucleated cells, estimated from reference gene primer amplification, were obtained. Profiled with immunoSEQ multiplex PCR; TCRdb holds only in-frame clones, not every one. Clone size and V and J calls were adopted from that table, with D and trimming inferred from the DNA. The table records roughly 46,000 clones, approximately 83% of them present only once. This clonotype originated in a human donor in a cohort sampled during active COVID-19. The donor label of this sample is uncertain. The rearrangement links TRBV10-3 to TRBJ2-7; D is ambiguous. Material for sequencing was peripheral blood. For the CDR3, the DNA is TGTGCCATCAGAAATACAGAATCCTACGAGCAGTACTTC. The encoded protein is CAIRNTESYEQYF.